This paragraph reports one TCR beta chain. Its specificity is unknown. The data belong to a study of memory CD4+ T cells and cytomegalovirus serostatus. Study details: This sample comes from healthy Belgian adults, under 10 CMV seropositive, approximately 22 seronegative.

Single viable CD3+CD4+CD8-CD45RO+ cells were sorted as the memory CD4+ T cells. CD4+ T cells were isolated by positive magnetic selection. Original handling: Out-of-frame sequences were removed, leaving 2 million to 2.5 million distinct TCRbeta sequences. This table comes from immunoSEQ multiplex PCR, and its TCRdb copy is limited to in-frame clones, with some not included. That table is the source of V, J and clone size, and D and trimming were worked out from the DNA. The data hold over 40,000 clones, with 70% to 85% observed a single time. Study-wide points: CMV serostatus prediction reached median AUC approximately 0.96, or 0.89 with US-trained model.

Sequenced input: memory CD4+ T cells from blood. The receptor was derived from an adult in good health and CMV-seronegative.

The CDR3 DNA follows: TGTGCCAGCAGGGGCAGGGATATGAACACTGAAGCTTTCTTT. Translating it yields CASRGRDMNTEAFF. The chain combines TRBV28 with TRBJ1-1; the D gene is possibly TRBD1 (5 bases). This CDR3 has 14 amino acids. With 6 bases removed from V and 0 bases from J, the gap between germline ends came to 11 bases. CDR1 and CDR2 from the germline V gene are MDHEN and SYDVKM.